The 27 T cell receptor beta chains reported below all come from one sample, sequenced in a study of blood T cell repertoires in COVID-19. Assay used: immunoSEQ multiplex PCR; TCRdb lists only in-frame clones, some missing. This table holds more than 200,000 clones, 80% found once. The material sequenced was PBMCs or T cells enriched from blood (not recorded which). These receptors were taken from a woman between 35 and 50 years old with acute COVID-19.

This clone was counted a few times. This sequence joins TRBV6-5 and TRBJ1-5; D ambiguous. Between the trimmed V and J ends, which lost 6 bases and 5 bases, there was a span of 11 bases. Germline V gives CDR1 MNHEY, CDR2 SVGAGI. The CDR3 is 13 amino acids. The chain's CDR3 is CASRFSRDQPQHF. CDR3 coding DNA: TGTGCCAGCAGGTTTTCCCGTGATCAGCCCCAGCATTTT.

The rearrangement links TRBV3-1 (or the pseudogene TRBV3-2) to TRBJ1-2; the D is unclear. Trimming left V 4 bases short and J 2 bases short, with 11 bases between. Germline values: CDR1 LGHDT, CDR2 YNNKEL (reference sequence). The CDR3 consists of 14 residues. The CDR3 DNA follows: TGTGCCAGCAGCCTCGGACGGGGAAACTATGGCTACACCTTC. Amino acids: CASSLGRGNYGYTF.

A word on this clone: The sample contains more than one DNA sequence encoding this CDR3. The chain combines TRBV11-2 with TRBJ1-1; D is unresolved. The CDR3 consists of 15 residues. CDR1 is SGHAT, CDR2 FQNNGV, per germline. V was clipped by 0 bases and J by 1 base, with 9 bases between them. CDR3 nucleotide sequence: TGTGCCAGCAGCTTAGAGGCAGGTCCGAACACTGAAGCTTTCTTT. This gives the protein CASSLEAGPNTEAFF.

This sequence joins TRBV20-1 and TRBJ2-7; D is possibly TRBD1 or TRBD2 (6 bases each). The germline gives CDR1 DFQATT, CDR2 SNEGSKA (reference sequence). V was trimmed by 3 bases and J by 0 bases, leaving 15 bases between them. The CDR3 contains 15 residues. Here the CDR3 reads CSASGGQGNSYEQYF. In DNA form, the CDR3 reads TGCAGTGCTAGTGGGGGGCAAGGGAACTCCTACGAGCAGTACTTC.

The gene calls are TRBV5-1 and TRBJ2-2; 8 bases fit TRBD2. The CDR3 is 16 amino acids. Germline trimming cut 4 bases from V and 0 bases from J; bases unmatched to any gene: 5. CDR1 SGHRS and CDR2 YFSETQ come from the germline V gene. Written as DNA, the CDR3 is TGCGCCAGCAGCGTTAGCGGGGCGTCGAACACCGGGGAGCTGTTTTTT. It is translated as CASSVSGASNTGELFF. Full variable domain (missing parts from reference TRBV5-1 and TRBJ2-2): KAGVTQTPRYLIKTRGQQVTLSCSPISGHRSVSWYQQTPGQGLQFLFEYFSETQRNKGNFPGRFSGRQFSNSRSEMNVSTLELGDSALYLCASSVSGASNTGELFFGEGSRLTVL.

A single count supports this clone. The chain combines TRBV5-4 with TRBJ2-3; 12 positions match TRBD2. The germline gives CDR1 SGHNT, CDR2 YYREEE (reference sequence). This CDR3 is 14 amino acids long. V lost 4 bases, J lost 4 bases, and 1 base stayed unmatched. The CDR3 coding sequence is TGTGCCAGCAGCCCTAGCGGGGGGGCAGATACGCAGTATTTT. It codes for CASSPSGGADTQYF.

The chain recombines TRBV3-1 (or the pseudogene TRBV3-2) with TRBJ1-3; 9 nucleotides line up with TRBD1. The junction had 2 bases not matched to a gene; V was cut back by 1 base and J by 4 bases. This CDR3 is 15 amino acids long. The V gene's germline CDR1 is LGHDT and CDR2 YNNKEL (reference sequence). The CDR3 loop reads CASSQGTGVGNTIYF. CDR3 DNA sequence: TGTGCCAGCAGCCAAGGGACAGGGGTAGGAAACACCATATATTTT.

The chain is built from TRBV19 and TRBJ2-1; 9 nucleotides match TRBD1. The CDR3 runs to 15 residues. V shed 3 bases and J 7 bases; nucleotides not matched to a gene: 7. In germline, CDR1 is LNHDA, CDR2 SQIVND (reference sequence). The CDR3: CASSITGGAVNEQFF. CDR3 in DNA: TGTGCCAGTAGTATCACAGGGGGCGCAGTAAATGAGCAGTTCTTC.

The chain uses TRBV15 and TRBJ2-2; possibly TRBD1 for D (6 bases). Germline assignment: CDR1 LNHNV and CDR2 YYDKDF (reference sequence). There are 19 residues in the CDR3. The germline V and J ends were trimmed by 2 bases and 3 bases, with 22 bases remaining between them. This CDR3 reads CATSRSEQGTERDTGELFF. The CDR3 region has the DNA TGTGCCACCAGCAGATCGGAACAGGGCACAGAGAGGGACACCGGGGAGCTGTTTTTT.

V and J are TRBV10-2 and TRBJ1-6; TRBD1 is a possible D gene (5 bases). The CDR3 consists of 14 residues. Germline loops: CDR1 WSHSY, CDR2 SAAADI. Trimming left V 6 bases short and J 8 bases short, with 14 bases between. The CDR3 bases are TGCGCCAGCAGAATCGTACTCAGGGATTCACCCCTCCACTTT. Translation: CASRIVLRDSPLHF.

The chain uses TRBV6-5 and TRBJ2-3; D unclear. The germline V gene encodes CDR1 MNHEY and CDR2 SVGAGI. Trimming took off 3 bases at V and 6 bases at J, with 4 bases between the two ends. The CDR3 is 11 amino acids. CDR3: CASSYSDTQYF. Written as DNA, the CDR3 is TGTGCCAGCAGTTATAGCGATACGCAGTATTTT.

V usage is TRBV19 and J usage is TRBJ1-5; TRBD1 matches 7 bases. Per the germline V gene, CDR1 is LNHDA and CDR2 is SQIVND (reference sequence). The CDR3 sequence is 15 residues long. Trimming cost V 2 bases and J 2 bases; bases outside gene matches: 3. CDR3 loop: CASSIITGGNQPQHF. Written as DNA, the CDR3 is TGTGCCAGTAGTATAATTACAGGGGGCAATCAGCCCCAGCATTTT.

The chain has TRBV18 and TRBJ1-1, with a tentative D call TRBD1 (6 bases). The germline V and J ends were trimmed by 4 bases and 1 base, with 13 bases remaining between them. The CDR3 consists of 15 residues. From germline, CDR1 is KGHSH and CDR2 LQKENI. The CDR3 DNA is TGTGCCAGCTCACTTCGGACAGATAGGAACACTGAAGCTTTCTTT. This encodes CASSLRTDRNTEAFF.

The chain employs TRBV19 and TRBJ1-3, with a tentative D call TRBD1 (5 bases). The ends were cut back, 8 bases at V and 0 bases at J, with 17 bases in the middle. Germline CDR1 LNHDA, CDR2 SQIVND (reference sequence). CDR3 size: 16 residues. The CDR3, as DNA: TGTGCCAGTTCCAATCAGGGTTCGGTCTCTGGAAACACCATATATTTT. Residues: CASSNQGSVSGNTIYF.

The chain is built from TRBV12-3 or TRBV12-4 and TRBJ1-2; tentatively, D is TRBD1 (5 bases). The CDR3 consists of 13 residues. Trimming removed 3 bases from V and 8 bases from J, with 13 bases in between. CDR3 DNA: TGTGCCAGCAGTTTCAACGTGGGGCGGGGCTACACCTTC. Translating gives CASSFNVGRGYTF.

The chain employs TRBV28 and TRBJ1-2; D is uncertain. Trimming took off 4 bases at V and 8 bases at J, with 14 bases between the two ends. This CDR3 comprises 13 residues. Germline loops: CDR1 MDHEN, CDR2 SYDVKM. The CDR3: CASSSLSVGGYTF. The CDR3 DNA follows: TGTGCCAGCAGTTCCCTATCGGTGGGCGGCTACACCTTC.

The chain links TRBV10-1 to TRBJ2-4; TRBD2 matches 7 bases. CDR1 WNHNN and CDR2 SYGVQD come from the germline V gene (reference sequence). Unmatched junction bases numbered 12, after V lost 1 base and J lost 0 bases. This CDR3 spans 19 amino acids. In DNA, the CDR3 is TGCGCCAGCAGTGAGTTAACCCCGGTGGCTAGCGGAGCCAAAAACATTCAGTACTTC. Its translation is CASSELTPVASGAKNIQYF.

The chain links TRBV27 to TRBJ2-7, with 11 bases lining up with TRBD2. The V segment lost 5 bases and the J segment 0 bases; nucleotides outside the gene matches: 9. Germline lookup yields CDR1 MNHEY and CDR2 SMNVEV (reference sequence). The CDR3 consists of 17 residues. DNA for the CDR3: TGTGCCAGCAGTACCCGAGGGACTAGCGGATACTCCTACGAGCAGTACTTC. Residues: CASSTRGTSGYSYEQYF.

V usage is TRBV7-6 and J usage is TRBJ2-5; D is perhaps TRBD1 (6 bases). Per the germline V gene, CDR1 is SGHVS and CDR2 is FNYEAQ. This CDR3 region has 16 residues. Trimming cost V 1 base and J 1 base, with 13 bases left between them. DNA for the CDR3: TGTGCCAGCAGCTTAGATCTCAGGGGAATCCAAGAGACCCAGTACTTC. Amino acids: CASSLDLRGIQETQYF.

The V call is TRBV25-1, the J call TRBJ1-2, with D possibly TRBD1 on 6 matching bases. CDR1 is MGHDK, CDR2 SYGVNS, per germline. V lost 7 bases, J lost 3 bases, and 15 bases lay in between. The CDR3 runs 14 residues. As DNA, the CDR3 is TGTGCCAGCACGGAATTACAGGGTGACTATGGCTACACCTTC. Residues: CASTELQGDYGYTF.

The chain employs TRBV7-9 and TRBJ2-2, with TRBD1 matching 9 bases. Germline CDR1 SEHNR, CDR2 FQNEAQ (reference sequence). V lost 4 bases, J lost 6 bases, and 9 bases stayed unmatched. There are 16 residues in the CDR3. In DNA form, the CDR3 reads TGTGCCAGCAGCTCGCCGGGACAGGGAGAGTCCGGGGAGCTGTTTTTT. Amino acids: CASSSPGQGESGELFF.

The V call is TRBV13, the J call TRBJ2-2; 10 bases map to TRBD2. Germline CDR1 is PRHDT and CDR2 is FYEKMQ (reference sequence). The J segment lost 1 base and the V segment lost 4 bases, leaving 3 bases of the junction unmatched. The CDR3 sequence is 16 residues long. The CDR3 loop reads CASSSWTSGNTGELFF. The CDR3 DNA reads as TGTGCCAGCAGCTCTTGGACTAGCGGGAACACCGGGGAGCTGTTTTTT.

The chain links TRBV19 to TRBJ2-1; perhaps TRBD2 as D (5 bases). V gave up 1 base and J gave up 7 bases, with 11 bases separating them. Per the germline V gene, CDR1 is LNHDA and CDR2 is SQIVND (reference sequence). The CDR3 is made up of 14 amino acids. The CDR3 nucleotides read TGTGCCAGTAGTATAGGGAGGCGAGGGAATGAGCAGTTCTTC. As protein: CASSIGRRGNEQFF. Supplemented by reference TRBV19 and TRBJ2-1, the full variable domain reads DGGITQSPKYLFRKEGQNVTLSCEQNLNHDAMYWYRQDPGQGLRLIYYSQIVNDFQKGDIAEGYSVSREKKESFPLTVTSAQKNPTAFYLCASSIGRRGNEQFFGPGTRLTVL.

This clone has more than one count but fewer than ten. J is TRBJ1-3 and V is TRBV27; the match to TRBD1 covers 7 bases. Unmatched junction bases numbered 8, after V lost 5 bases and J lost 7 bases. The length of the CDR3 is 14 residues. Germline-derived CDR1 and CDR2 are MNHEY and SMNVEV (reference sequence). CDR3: CASSHRQGTNTIYF. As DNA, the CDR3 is TGTGCCAGCAGTCATAGACAGGGAACCAACACCATATATTTT.

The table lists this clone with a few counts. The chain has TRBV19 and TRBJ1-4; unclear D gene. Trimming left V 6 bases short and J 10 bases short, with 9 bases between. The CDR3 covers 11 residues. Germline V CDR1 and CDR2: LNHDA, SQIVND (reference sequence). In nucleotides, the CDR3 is TGTGCCAGTAGAAAAACGGGAAAACTGTTTTTT. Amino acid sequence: CASRKTGKLFF.

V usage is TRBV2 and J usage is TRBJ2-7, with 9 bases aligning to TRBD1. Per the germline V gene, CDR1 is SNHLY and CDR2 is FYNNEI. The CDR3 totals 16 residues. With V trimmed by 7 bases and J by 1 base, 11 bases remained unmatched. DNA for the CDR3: TGTGCCAGCAAGCTCCCCGGGACAGGGCCTTCCTACGAGCAGTACTTC. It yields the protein CASKLPGTGPSYEQYF.

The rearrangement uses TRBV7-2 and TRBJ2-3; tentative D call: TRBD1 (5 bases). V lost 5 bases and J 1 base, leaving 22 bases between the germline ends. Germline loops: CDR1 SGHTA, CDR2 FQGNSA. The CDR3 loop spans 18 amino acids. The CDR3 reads CASSPQAGFFLGTDTQYF. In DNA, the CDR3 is TGTGCCAGCAGCCCGCAGGCAGGGTTCTTTTTGGGCACAGATACGCAGTATTTT.